Listed below are T cell receptor beta chains from one sample, sequenced in a study of CD8 T cells in Susac syndrome. From the immunoSEQ multiplex PCR reads, TCRdb called clonotypes with MiXCR, one entry per CDR3 protein. The table has almost 450,000 distinct CDR3 sequences, around 85% seen once; the top ten hold about 0.12%. Material for sequencing was CD8+ T cells from PBMCs. The receptors shown here come from a human donor with multiple sclerosis. Both conserved end residues are part of each CDR3. A D gene is named only where the DNA matches it firmly. Some rows have no size entry. The others give once, few or many, or a class for an expanded clone.

>.|TRBJ1-2|TRBD1|TRBV7-2
CASSSNRDSDFNYGYTF
TGTGCCAGCAGCTCGAACCGGGACAGTGACTTCAACTATGGCTACACCTTC
>.|TRBJ1-1|.|TRBV9
CASSVDGGQNTEAFF
TGTGCCAGCAGCGTAGATGGAGGACAGAACACTGAAGCTTTCTTT
>.|TRBJ2-4|TRBD2|TRBV4-1
CASTRILSGGAKNIQYF
TGCGCCAGCACCAGGATATTGAGCGGGGGGGCCAAAAACATTCAGTACTTC
>.|TRBJ1-4|.|TRBV20-1
CSAPGAWREKLFF
TGCAGTGCTCCGGGGGCCTGGCGTGAAAAACTGTTTTTT
>.|TRBJ2-4|.|TRBV5-6
CASSFGAMGNIQYF
TGTGCCAGCAGCTTCGGGGCAATGGGAAACATTCAGTACTTC
>once|TRBJ1-1|.|TRBV19
CASSIDGGTNTEAFF
TGTGCCAGTAGTATCGATGGAGGGACGAACACTGAAGCTTTCTTT
>.|TRBJ2-3|.|TRBV18
CASSHPGTPDTQYF
TGTGCCAGCTCACACCCCGGGACACCAGATACGCAGTATTTT
>.|TRBJ1-2|.|TRBV30
CAWQVTGPDGYTF
TGTGCCTGGCAAGTGACGGGGCCCGATGGCTACACCTTC
>.|TRBJ2-7|.|TRBV2
CASSDPGSYEQYF
TGTGCCAGCAGTGATCCAGGGTCCTACGAGCAGTACTTC
>.|TRBJ1-1|TRBD1|TRBV7-8
CASSLKARDRGHTEAFF
TGTGCCAGCAGCTTAAAGGCAAGGGACAGGGGCCACACTGAAGCTTTCTTT
>.|TRBJ1-2|.|TRBV27
CASSLVPPRGSYGYTF
TGTGCCAGCAGTTTAGTACCCCCCCGGGGGTCTTATGGCTACACCTTC
>.|TRBJ2-3|TRBD1|TRBV5-1
CASSLGTGLRTDTQYF
TGCGCCAGCAGCTTGGGGACAGGGTTAAGGACAGATACGCAGTATTTT
>.|TRBJ1-1|.|TRBV4-1
CASGAPGDLNTEAFF
TGCGCCAGTGGGGCCCCGGGGGACTTGAACACTGAAGCTTTCTTT
>.|TRBJ2-1|.|TRBV5-4
CASSIKGGYNEQFF
TGTGCCAGCAGCATAAAGGGGGGCTACAATGAGCAGTTCTTC
>.|TRBJ1-2|TRBD1|TRBV3-1
CASSPLFPGQPNYGYTF
TGTGCCAGCAGCCCACTTTTCCCGGGACAGCCTAACTATGGCTACACCTTC
>.|TRBJ2-1|TRBD1|TRBV27
CASKNYDREHDEQFF
TGTGCCAGCAAGAACTACGACAGGGAGCATGATGAGCAGTTCTTC
>.|TRBJ2-7|.|TRBV15
CATSQGSYEQYF
TGTGCCACCAGTCAGGGGAGTTACGAGCAGTACTTC
>.|TRBJ1-5|.|TRBV4-1
CASSQDRDVQPQHF
TGCGCCAGCAGCCAAGATCGGGACGTTCAGCCCCAGCATTTT
>.|TRBJ2-1|.|TRBV4-1
CASSQVVADYNEQFF
TGCGCCAGCAGCCAAGTGGTAGCGGACTACAATGAGCAGTTCTTC
>.|TRBJ1-5|.|TRBV15
CATSREEGGNQPQHF
TGTGCCACCAGCAGAGAGGAGGGGGGCAATCAGCCCCAGCATTTT
>.|TRBJ2-1|.|TRBV6-5
CASSYGRFSEQFF
TGTGCCAGCAGTTACGGCAGGTTCAGTGAGCAGTTCTTC
>.|TRBJ2-2|.|TRBV24-1
CATSDPGAVNTGELFF
TGTGCCACCAGTGACCCAGGAGCGGTAAACACCGGGGAGCTGTTTTTT
>.|TRBJ2-3|TRBD1|TRBV11-1
CASSSGGARGEYF
TGTGCCAGCAGCTCAGGGGGTGCTAGGGGCGAGTATTTT
>.|TRBJ2-4|.|TRBV7-9
CASSPGGWSRGAEDIQYF
TGTGCCAGCAGCCCCGGGGGGTGGTCCAGGGGCGCAGAGGACATTCAGTACTTC
>.|TRBJ2-7|.|TRBV15
CATSRDLGHYEQYF
TGTGCCACCAGCAGAGATCTAGGCCACTACGAGCAGTACTTC
>.|TRBJ2-1|TRBD1|TRBV20-1
CSARDPPSFPGTGDFDEQFF
TGCAGTGCTAGAGATCCCCCCTCCTTCCCCGGGACAGGGGATTTCGATGAGCAGTTCTTC
>.|TRBJ2-3|.|TRBV6-1
CASSGLLRDTQYF
TGTGCCAGCAGTGGACTATTGAGGGATACGCAGTATTTT
>.|TRBJ1-1|.|TRBV27
CASSLAGSGTEAFF
TGTGCCAGCAGTTTAGCAGGGAGTGGGACTGAAGCTTTCTTT
>few|TRBJ2-7|.|TRBV7-6
CASSDRDGDYEQYF
TGTGCCAGCAGCGACCGGGACGGTGACTACGAGCAGTACTTC
>.|TRBJ1-1|TRBD1|TRBV6-6
CATTTGETTEAFF
TGTGCCACCACTACAGGGGAGACAACTGAAGCTTTCTTT
>.|TRBJ2-1|TRBD1|TRBV7-9
CSSSPKTGGKYNEQFF
TGTTCCAGCAGCCCCAAGACAGGGGGGAAATACAATGAGCAGTTCTTC
>.|TRBJ1-4|.|TRBV3-1
CASSPARGFNEKLFF
TGTGCCAGCAGCCCTGCCCGGGGGTTTAATGAAAAACTGTTTTTT
>.|TRBJ1-1|.|TRBV5-1
CASSPGAGENTEAFF
TGCGCCAGCAGCCCAGGAGCAGGGGAGAACACTGAAGCTTTCTTT
>.|TRBJ2-5|TRBD2|TRBV5-5
CASRGIAGAQETQYF
TGTGCCAGCAGGGGGATAGCGGGGGCCCAAGAGACCCAGTACTTC
>.|TRBJ2-7|TRBD2|TRBV20-1
CSARTSGSGRSGYEQYF
TGCAGTGCTAGAACTAGCGGGAGTGGGAGATCGGGCTACGAGCAGTACTTC
>.|TRBJ1-1|.|TRBV12-3/TRBV12-4
CASSQRGLNTEAFF
TGTGCCAGCAGTCAACGGGGGTTGAACACTGAAGCTTTCTTT
>.|TRBJ2-3|.|TRBV6-5
CASSQGTTWDTQYF
TGTGCCAGCAGTCAGGGGACCACCTGGGATACGCAGTATTTT
>.|TRBJ2-3|.|TRBV6-1
CASTLSPGPDTDTQYF
TGTGCCAGCACCTTAAGCCCGGGGCCCGACACAGATACGCAGTATTTT
>.|TRBJ2-7|TRBD2|TRBV27
CASSSPLAGTYEQYF
TGTGCCAGCAGTTCCCCGCTAGCGGGAACCTACGAGCAGTACTTC
>.|TRBJ2-7|.|TRBV21-1
CASRNTTLYEQYF
TGTGCCAGCAGAAACACAACCCTCTACGAGCAGTACTTC
>.|TRBJ2-7|.|TRBV4-1
CASSQSLGDYEQYF
TGCGCCAGCAGCCAATCGCTGGGGGACTACGAGCAGTACTTC
>.|TRBJ2-7|TRBD2|TRBV7-9
CASSLTQGLAAYEQYF
TGTGCCAGCAGCCTGACACAGGGACTAGCGGCCTACGAGCAGTACTTC
>.|TRBJ1-2|.|TRBV4-1
CASSPQRAGDIYGYTF
TGCGCCAGCAGCCCACAGAGGGCAGGGGACATCTATGGCTACACCTTC
>few|TRBJ1-1|.|TRBV6-5
CASSYGPNTEAFF
TGTGCCAGCAGTTACGGACCGAACACTGAAGCTTTCTTT
>once|TRBJ1-4|.|TRBV15
CATSRGVQGPTEKLFF
TGTGCCACCAGCAGAGGTGTACAGGGCCCCACTGAAAAACTGTTTTTT
>.|TRBJ2-1|.|TRBV12-3/TRBV12-4
CASGGDEQFF
TGTGCCAGCGGTGGGGACGAGCAGTTCTTC
>.|TRBJ2-2|.|TRBV30
CAWSVPSYNTGELFF
TGTGCCTGGAGTGTTCCTAGCTACAACACCGGGGAGCTGTTTTTT
>.|TRBJ1-6|.|TRBV6-1
CASSTRETGSLNSPLHF
TGTGCCAGCAGCACACGTGAGACGGGGTCATTGAATTCACCCCTCCACTTT
>.|TRBJ2-7|TRBD1|TRBV27
CASRGDSLHEQYF
TGTGCCAGCAGGGGGGACAGCCTGCATGAGCAGTACTTC
>.|TRBJ2-6|.|TRBV11-2
CATQQGQLGTGANVLTF
TGTGCCACGCAACAGGGACAACTTGGGACTGGGGCCAACGTCCTGACTTTC
>.|TRBJ2-7|TRBD2|TRBV20-1
CSAREGLAGAEQYF
TGCAGTGCTAGAGAAGGACTAGCGGGAGCTGAGCAGTACTTC
>.|TRBJ1-5|.|TRBV28
CASSLADNQPQHF
TGTGCCAGCAGTTTAGCGGACAATCAGCCCCAGCATTTT